The clone carrying this TCR beta chain was observed a handful of times. The tissue used was unsorted bulk material of about 19-31 mg. RNA and DNA were co-extracted from it with the AllPrep DNA/RNA mini kit. The template, roughly 0.45 ug total RNA, yielded TCR beta cDNA made with a constant-region primer. Three nested multiplex PCR rounds of slightly modified ARM-PCR generated TCR beta libraries. TRBV1-TRBV30 forward primers and a C-beta reverse primer were used in the first two PCR rounds, which each ran for around 11 cycles. MiXCR, applied by TCRdb to the multiplex PCR reads, yields one record per CDR3 protein. The sample has 25,000 to 35,000 distinct CDR3 sequences; roughly 70% are singletons. Trimming removed 6 bases at V and 3 bases at J, with 17 bases between. Germline V CDR1 and CDR2: LNHDA, SQIVND (reference sequence). The CDR3 is 15 residues long. This specimen belongs to a study of tumor-infiltrating lymphocytes in primary liver carcinoma. The overall study: Ages ranged from 30 to 69, with HCC or mixed HCC-cholangiocarcinoma.

The chain employs TRBV19 and TRBJ1-1; unclear D gene. Specimen: liver tumor tissue from sampling region 3. Specified subset: tumor region T3, left-lateral pole. The TCR was taken from a woman aged 25 to 39 with primary liver carcinoma and hepatitis B virus infection. This CDR3 reads CASRNSPPRDTEAFF. DNA for the CDR3: TGTGCCAGTAGGAACAGTCCCCCTAGGGACACTGAAGCTTTCTTT.